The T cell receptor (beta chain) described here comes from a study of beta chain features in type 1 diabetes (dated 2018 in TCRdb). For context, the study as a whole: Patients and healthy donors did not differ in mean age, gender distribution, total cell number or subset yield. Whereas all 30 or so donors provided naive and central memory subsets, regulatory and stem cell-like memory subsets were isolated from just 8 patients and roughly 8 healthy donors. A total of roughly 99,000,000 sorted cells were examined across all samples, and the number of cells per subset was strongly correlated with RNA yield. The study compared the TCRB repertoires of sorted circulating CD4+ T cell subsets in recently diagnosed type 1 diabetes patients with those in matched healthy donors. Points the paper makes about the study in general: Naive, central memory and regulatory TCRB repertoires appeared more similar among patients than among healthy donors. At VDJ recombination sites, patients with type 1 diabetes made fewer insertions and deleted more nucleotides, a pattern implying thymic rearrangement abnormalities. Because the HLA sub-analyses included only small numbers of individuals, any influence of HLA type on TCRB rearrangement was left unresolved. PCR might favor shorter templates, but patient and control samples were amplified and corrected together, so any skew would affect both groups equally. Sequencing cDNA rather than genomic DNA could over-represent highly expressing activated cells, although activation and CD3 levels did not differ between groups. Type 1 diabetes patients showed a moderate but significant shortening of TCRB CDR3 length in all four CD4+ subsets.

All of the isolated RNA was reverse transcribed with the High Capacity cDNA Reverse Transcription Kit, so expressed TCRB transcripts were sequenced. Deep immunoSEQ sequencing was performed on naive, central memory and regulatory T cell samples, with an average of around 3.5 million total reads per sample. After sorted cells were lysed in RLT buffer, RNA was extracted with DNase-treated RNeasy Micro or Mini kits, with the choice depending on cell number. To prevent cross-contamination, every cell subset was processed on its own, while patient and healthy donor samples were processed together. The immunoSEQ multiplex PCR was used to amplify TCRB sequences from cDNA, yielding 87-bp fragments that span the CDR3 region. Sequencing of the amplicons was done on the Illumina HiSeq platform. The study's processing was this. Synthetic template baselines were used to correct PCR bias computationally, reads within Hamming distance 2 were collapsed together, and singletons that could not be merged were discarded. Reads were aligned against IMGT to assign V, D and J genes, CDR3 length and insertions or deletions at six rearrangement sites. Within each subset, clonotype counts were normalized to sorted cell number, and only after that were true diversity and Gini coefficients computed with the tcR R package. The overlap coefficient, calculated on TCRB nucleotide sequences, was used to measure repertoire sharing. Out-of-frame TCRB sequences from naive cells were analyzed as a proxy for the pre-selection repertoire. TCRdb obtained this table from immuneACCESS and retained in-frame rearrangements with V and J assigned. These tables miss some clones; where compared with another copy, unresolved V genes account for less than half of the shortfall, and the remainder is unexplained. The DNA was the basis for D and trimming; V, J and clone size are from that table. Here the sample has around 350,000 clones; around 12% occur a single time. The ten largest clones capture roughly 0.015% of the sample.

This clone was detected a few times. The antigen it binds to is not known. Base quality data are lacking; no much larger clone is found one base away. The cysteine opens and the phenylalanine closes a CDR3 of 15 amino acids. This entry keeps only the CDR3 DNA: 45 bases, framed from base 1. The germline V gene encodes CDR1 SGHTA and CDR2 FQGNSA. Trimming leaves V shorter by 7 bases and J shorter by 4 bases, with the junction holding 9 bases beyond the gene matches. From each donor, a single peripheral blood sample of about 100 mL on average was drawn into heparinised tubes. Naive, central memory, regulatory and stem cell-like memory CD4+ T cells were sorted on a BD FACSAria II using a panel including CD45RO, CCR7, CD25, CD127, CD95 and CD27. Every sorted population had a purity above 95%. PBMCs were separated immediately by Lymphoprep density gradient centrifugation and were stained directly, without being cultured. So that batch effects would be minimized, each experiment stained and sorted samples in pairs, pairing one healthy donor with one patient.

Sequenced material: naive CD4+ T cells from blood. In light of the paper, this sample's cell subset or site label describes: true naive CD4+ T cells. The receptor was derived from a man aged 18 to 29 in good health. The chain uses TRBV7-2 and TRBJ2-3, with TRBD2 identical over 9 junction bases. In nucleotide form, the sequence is TGTGCCAGCAACCCGATGGGACTAGCAGCAGATACGCAGTATTTT. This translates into CASNPMGLAADTQYF.